The 10 T cell receptor beta chains given below trace back to one sample, sequenced in a study of metastatic and nonmetastatic thyroid tumors. Each patient came to thyroid surgery without any prior treatment (of any kind). TCRdb reanalyzed the PCR reads via MiXCR. The sample includes roughly 63,000 clones, 15% to 20% of them seen just once. Sequenced sample: blood. All receptors derive from a male donor with papillary thyroid cancer or a benign thyroid nodule (not recorded which). Some clones in this sample may be carry-over from other donors' samples.

This clone was recorded at least ten times. The chain couples TRBV28 to TRBJ2-5; 8 bases are a match to TRBD2. Germline values: CDR1 MDHEN, CDR2 SYDVKM. This CDR3 has 15 residues. The V segment lost 3 bases and the J segment 3 bases; nucleotides outside the gene matches: 6. Here the CDR3 reads CASSFSRGGEETQYF. The CDR3 DNA follows: TGTGCCAGCAGTTTCTCTCGGGGGGGGGAAGAGACCCAGTACTTC. Supplemented by reference TRBV28 and TRBJ2-5, the full variable domain reads DVKVTQSSRYLVKRTGEKVFLECVQDMDHENMFWYRQDPGLGLRLIYFSYDVKMKEKGDIPEGYSVSREKKERFSLILESASTNQTSMYLCASSFSRGGEETQYFGPGTRLLVL.

This clone occurred a few times. A much larger clone lies one base from this, so it may be a read error. This rearrangement joins TRBV6-1 to TRBJ2-1; no firm D call. CDR1 MNHNS and CDR2 SASEGT come from the germline V gene. Trimming removed 6 bases from V and 9 bases from J, with 9 bases in between. This CDR3 spans 11 amino acids. The CDR3 DNA follows: TGTGCCAGCAGCACGAGGTCTGAGCAGTTCTTC. Its translation is CASSTRSEQFF.

This clone appeared a few times. It may be a read error: a sequence one base away is much more abundant. Other DNA sequences from this sample encode an identical CDR3 as well. The chain recombines TRBV20-1 with TRBJ2-1; D gene unclear. The germline V gene encodes CDR1 DFQATT and CDR2 SNEGSKA (reference sequence). The V end lost 2 bases, the J end lost 10 bases, and 9 bases lay between the germline ends. CDR3 length equals 11 residues. This CDR3 reads CSARSAAEQFF. The CDR3 DNA follows: TGCAGTGCTAGATCGGCCGCAGAGCAGTTCTTC.

About this clone itself: With a much larger clone just one base away, this may be a read error. This likely comes from a read error, as the CDR3 has no conserved phenylalanine or tryptophan at its end. The CDR3 bases are TGCAGTGCTAGGCAGGGAAGCCCCACAAATACGCAGTATTTG. Translation: CSARQGSPTNTQYL. V usage is TRBV20-1 and J usage is TRBJ2-3; tentative D call: TRBD1 (5 bases). Germline loops: CDR1 DFQATT, CDR2 SNEGSKA (reference sequence). The CDR3 has 14 residues.

This clone was counted ten times or more. J is TRBJ2-1 and V is TRBV6-1, with unresolved D. The V end was cut by 4 bases, the J end by 0 bases, with 13 bases between. Germline CDR1 reads MNHNS; CDR2 reads SASEGT. This CDR3 comprises 16 residues. The CDR3 protein is CASSGRVYSSYNEQFF. The CDR3 DNA follows: TGTGCCAGCAGTGGCCGCGTTTATAGCTCCTACAATGAGCAGTTCTTC.

In the case of this clone: An end of the junction differs from the germline gene, which may be a read error. The chain recombines TRBV7-3 with TRBJ2-2; 9 nucleotides line up with TRBD1. Germline values: CDR1 SGHTA, CDR2 FQGTGA. The length of the CDR3 is 18 residues. The CDR3 coding sequence is TGTGCCAGCAGCTTGACACCACCACAGGGGGCCATCACCAGGGAGCTGTTTTTT. Translating it yields CASSLTPPQGAITRELFF.

Points on this clone: A much more abundant neighbour one base away suggests this may be a read error. Here the CDR3 omits its conserved ending phenylalanine or tryptophan, so a read error is the likely source. Within the sample, other DNA sequences also encode this same CDR3. The V gene is TRBV2, the J gene TRBJ1-6, with 7 bases matching TRBD1. The length of the CDR3 is 14 residues. Trimming cost V 4 bases and J 6 bases; bases outside gene matches: 3. Germline V lookup: CDR1 SNHLY, CDR2 FYNNEI. CDR3 sequence (DNA): TGTGCCAGCAGTGTGGGGACAGCTAATTCACCCCTCCACCTT. Its protein product is CASSVGTANSPLHL.

This clone was detected ten times or more. This chain joins TRBV28 and TRBJ2-7; TRBD1 agrees at 7 bases. The CDR3 is made up of 14 amino acids. V was clipped by 3 bases and J by 3 bases; unmatched bases: 5. Germline values: CDR1 MDHEN, CDR2 SYDVKM. For the CDR3, the DNA is TGTGCCAGCAGTTTTATTGACAGGGACTACGAGCAGTACTTC. As protein: CASSFIDRDYEQYF.

This clone was observed at least ten times. This chain links TRBV5-1 with TRBJ1-3, with a possible D match to TRBD1 (5 bases). V was shortened by 3 bases and J by 0 bases, with 10 bases between the two germline ends. Germline lookup yields CDR1 SGHRS and CDR2 YFSETQ. CDR3 length: 15 amino acids. The CDR3 DNA reads TGCGCCAGCAGCTATCAGGGTAACTCTGGAAACACCATATATTTT. Amino acids: CASSYQGNSGNTIYF.

In its sample, this clone was seen many times. This chain uses TRBV2 with TRBJ2-3, with D perhaps assigned TRBD1 or TRBD2 (5 bases each). The CDR3 runs 15 residues. V was clipped by 5 bases and J by 0 bases, with 12 bases between them. CDR1 SNHLY and CDR2 FYNNEI come from the germline V gene. The CDR3 loop is CASSYPGRSTDTQYF. CDR3 nucleotide sequence: TGTGCCAGCAGTTATCCGGGACGGAGCACAGATACGCAGTATTTT.